The 16 T cell receptor beta chains below were found in one sample sequenced in a study of response to subunit inactivated influenza vaccine. TCRdb reprocessed the RT-PCR reads via MiXCR and lists one record per CDR3 protein. This repertoire shows 550,000 to 800,000 distinct CDR3 sequences, about 15% found once; its top ten account for around 6.5%. Sequenced material: PBMCs from blood, taken 14 days before vaccination. The receptor set was obtained from a man aged 50 or older who received an inactivated influenza vaccine.

This clonotype was counted only a few times. V gene TRBV7-3 combines with J gene TRBJ2-5; D gene ambiguous. V was trimmed by 2 bases and J by 0 bases, leaving 13 bases between them. Looked up from germline, CDR1 is SGHTA and CDR2 is FQGTGA. The CDR3 length is 16 residues. CDR3 sequence reads: CASSLLPRRYQETQYF. The CDR3 nucleotides read TGTGCCAGCAGCTTATTACCCCGCAGATACCAAGAGACCCAGTACTTC.

This chain joins TRBV12-3 or TRBV12-4 and TRBJ2-3; 9 bases agree with TRBD2. The V segment lost 7 bases and the J segment 8 bases; nucleotides outside the gene matches: 13. The CDR3 extends over 15 amino acids. CDR3 sequence reads: CASTAQAGGPGTQYF. CDR3 coding DNA: TGTGCCAGCACCGCCCAAGCGGGAGGACCGGGTACGCAGTATTTT.

On this clonotype itself: It is likely a read error, because the conserved phenylalanine at the end of the CDR3 is missing. The V gene is TRBV19, the J gene TRBJ1-1; unclear D gene. The CDR3 sequence is 16 residues long. Germline values: CDR1 LNHDA, CDR2 SQIVND (reference sequence). With 7 bases removed from V and 0 bases from J, the gap between germline ends came to 18 bases. The CDR3 DNA reads as TGTGCCAGTACCCCACGACCTGCTGAAATGAACACTGAAGCTTTCGTT. This sequence encodes CASTPRPAEMNTEAFV.

This clonotype was detected a few times. This chain uses TRBV20-1 with TRBJ1-2, with D uncertain. Germline CDR1 and CDR2: DFQATT and SNEGSKA (reference sequence). The CDR3 sequence is 12 residues long. Trimming removed 1 base at V and 6 bases at J, with 9 bases between. The CDR3 DNA reads TGCAGTGCTAGAGTGGTACGGGATGGCTACACCTTC. Its protein is CSARVVRDGYTF.

This clonotype was recorded at least ten times. V gene TRBV12-3 or TRBV12-4 combines with J gene TRBJ1-5; D may be TRBD1 (5 bases). Trimming removed 4 bases at V and 4 bases at J, with 14 bases between. This CDR3 has 15 residues. The CDR3 reads CASSSAMTDNQPQHF. The CDR3, as DNA: TGTGCCAGCAGTTCGGCCATGACAGATAATCAGCCCCAGCATTTT.

This chain joins TRBV12-3 or TRBV12-4 and TRBJ2-5, with TRBD1 identical over 9 bases. The V and J ends lost 4 bases and 1 base, in that order; junction bases with no gene match: 13. This CDR3 region has 18 residues. CDR3 nucleotides: TGTGCCAGCAGTTGGGGGACAGGGTGGTCGGGACCCCAAGAGACCCAGTACTTC. As protein: CASSWGTGWSGPQETQYF.

The rearrangement links TRBV4-1 to TRBJ2-3, with D unresolved. Trimming took off 1 base at V and 0 bases at J, with 8 bases between the two ends. Germline V lookup: CDR1 MGHRA, CDR2 YSYEKL. The CDR3 is 15 amino acids. CDR3 amino acids: CASSQGAVSTDTQYF. DNA of the CDR3: TGCGCCAGCAGCCAAGGGGCCGTGAGCACAGATACGCAGTATTTT.

The rearrangement links TRBV18 to TRBJ1-1, with unresolved D. The V gene's germline CDR1 is KGHSH and CDR2 LQKENI. The ends were cut back, 0 bases at V and 1 base at J, with 0 bases in the middle. The CDR3 runs to 12 residues. In nucleotides, the CDR3 is TGTGCCAGCTCACCACCGAACACTGAAGCTTTCTTT. This gives the protein CASSPPNTEAFF.

The chain employs TRBV5-1 and TRBJ2-1; 10 bases fit TRBD2. Per germline, CDR1 SGHRS and CDR2 YFSETQ. The length of the CDR3 is 15 residues. V was pared by 0 bases and J by 7 bases, with 4 bases of the junction left unmatched. CDR3 loop: CASSLAGLAENEQFF. CDR3 bases: TGCGCCAGCAGCTTGGCTGGACTAGCGGAAAATGAGCAGTTCTTC. Supplemented by reference TRBV5-1 and TRBJ2-1, the full variable domain reads KAGVTQTPRYLIKTRGQQVTLSCSPISGHRSVSWYQQTPGQGLQFLFEYFSETQRNKGNFPGRFSGRQFSNSRSEMNVSTLELGDSALYLCASSLAGLAENEQFFGPGTRLTVL.

In DNA, the CDR3 is TGTGCCAGCAGCTTATATGGGGGAGGGGCCAACGTCCTGACTTTC. Its translation: CASSLYGGGANVLTF. This chain joins TRBV5-6 and TRBJ2-6; perhaps D is TRBD1 or TRBD2 (5 bases each). Germline values: CDR1 SGHDT, CDR2 YYEEEE. Trimming cost V 2 bases and J 4 bases, with 10 bases left between them. This CDR3 has 15 residues.

The rearrangement joins TRBV5-1 to TRBJ1-2; D may be TRBD1 (5 bases). Germline-derived CDR1 and CDR2 are SGHRS and YFSETQ. This CDR3 has 15 residues. The V gene lost 5 bases and the J gene lost 2 bases, with 16 bases spanning the gap. The DNA for the CDR3 is TGCGCCAGCAGTCCCAGGGCTGGGACGAACTATGGCTACACCTTC. This translates into CASSPRAGTNYGYTF.

V is TRBV29-1 and J is TRBJ1-1, with TRBD1 matching 11 bases. After removal of 3 bases from V and 0 bases from J, the junction contained 6 bases not matched to a gene. Germline values: CDR1 SQVTM, CDR2 ANQGSEA. The CDR3 sequence is 16 residues long. CDR3 DNA: TGCAGCGTTGAGGGGACAGGGGGTCTGGTGAACACTGAAGCTTTCTTT. Translated, it gives CSVEGTGGLVNTEAFF.

The V and J genes are TRBV5-6 and TRBJ2-4; 7 nucleotides agree with TRBD1. Trimming cost V 1 base and J 7 bases; bases outside gene matches: 2. The CDR3 contains 13 residues. Germline V lookup: CDR1 SGHDT, CDR2 YYEEEE. The CDR3 region is CASSLTGENIQYF. The CDR3 bases are TGTGCCAGCAGCTTGACAGGGGAGAACATTCAGTACTTC.

This clonotype was found a few times. The chain joins TRBV5-5 to TRBJ2-3; 7 bases map to TRBD2. With 4 bases clipped from V and 5 bases from J, the junction kept 13 bases outside the gene matches. Germline V gene sequence: CDR1 SGHKS, CDR2 YYEKEE (reference sequence). There are 16 residues in the CDR3. The CDR3 region has the DNA TGTGCCAGCAGCCTTCGGACTAGGAAGGTGGAAGATACGCAGTATTTT. It translates to CASSLRTRKVEDTQYF.

The chain links TRBV7-2 to TRBJ2-1; the match to TRBD1 covers 8 bases. There are 16 residues in the CDR3. Unmatched junction bases numbered 8, after V lost 6 bases and J lost 1 base. CDR1 is SGHTA and CDR2 is FQGNSA in the germline V gene. Here the CDR3 DNA reads TGTGCCAGCAGAGAAACCCGGGACAGGTCCTACAATGAGCAGTTCTTC. This encodes CASRETRDRSYNEQFF.

V usage is TRBV7-9 and J usage is TRBJ2-3; D is perhaps TRBD1 or TRBD2 (7 bases each). Trimming pared 5 bases from V and 2 bases from J, leaving 17 bases between. From germline, CDR1 is SEHNR and CDR2 FQNEAQ (reference sequence). This CDR3 has 16 residues. The CDR3 nucleotides read TGTGCCAGCAGCCCCTTCCAGGGGGGGGCCACAGATACGCAGTATTTT. Its protein product is CASSPFQGGATDTQYF.